This T cell receptor beta chain was identified during a study of OX40 agonist ivuxolimab in advanced cancers. On the study more broadly: The treatment was a fully human IgG2 OX40 agonist, ivuxolimab. At 0.01 to 10 mg/kg, ivuxolimab was administered intravenously to patients every 2 weeks.

CDR3 size: 13 residues. Trimming pared 0 bases from V and 7 bases from J, leaving 7 bases between. The germline V gene encodes CDR1 SGHRS and CDR2 YFSETQ. A word on this clone: The antigen remains undetermined.

Sequenced by immunoSEQ multiplex PCR; TCRdb stores in-frame clones only, minus some. Of some 70,000 clones listed, around 80% were seen once; the top ten hold about 2.4%. Overall study findings and caveats: Antigen specificity of clonally expanded peripheral T cells was not established.

The chain couples TRBV5-1 to TRBJ1-4; a possible D gene is TRBD1 (6 bases). Sequenced here: CD4+ or CD8+ T cells sorted from blood, sampled in a trial of the OX40 agonist ivuxolimab. This receptor was identified in an adult with an advanced solid tumor such as melanoma, head and neck, liver or kidney cancer. DNA for the CDR3: TGCGCCAGCAGCTTGGACAGGGTTGAAAAACTGTTTTTT. Its translation is CASSLDRVEKLFF.